This T cell receptor beta chain came from a study of T cell repertoires in cytomegalovirus infection. Each CDR3 protein is one row after TCRdb ran MiXCR on the reads. The sample consists of under 200,000 distinct CDR3 sequences, roughly 9.8% of them appearing once. The CDR3 loop spans 17 amino acids. Deletions cut 6 bases from V and 1 base from J, with 16 bases between. Germline CDR1 is KGHSH and CDR2 is LQKENI. This clonotype was found a few times. This chain links TRBV18 with TRBJ1-6; possibly TRBD1 for D (5 bases). The TCR originated in a human donor in good health (CMV status not recorded). Some clones in this sample may be carry-over from other donors' samples. Source material: PBMCs. The CDR3 sequence: CASSPREKGSYNSPLHF. CDR3 DNA sequence: TGTGCCAGCTCCCCAAGGGAAAAGGGGTCCTATAATTCACCCCTCCACTTT.